A selection of T cell receptor beta chains follows, all from one sample in a study of blood T cell repertoires in COVID-19. The protocol was immunoSEQ multiplex PCR, while the TCRdb copy is restricted to in-frame clones and leaves out a portion. The sample has around 160,000 clones, roughly 84% seen once. The sample was PBMCs or T cells enriched from blood (not recorded which). These receptors were obtained from a woman aged 45-60 years who had been exposed to COVID-19. The CDR3 runs from the conserved cysteine through the conserved F or W. The D gene is left open where the match is weak. Clone size is not always given. Where it is, it says once, few, many or a class for expanded clones.

clone_size	d_call	j_call	v_call	cdr3_aa	cdr3_nt
NA	NA	TRBJ2-7	TRBV3-1/TRBV3-2	CASRLTGDYEQYF	TGTGCCAGCAGATTGACTGGAGACTACGAGCAGTACTTC
NA	NA	TRBJ2-1	TRBV24-1	CATSRGSSYNEQFF	TGTGCCACCAGTCGGGGAAGCTCCTACAATGAGCAGTTCTTC
NA	NA	TRBJ2-5	TRBV12-5	CASGFASRETQYF	TGTGCTAGTGGTTTCGCGTCGCGGGAGACCCAGTACTTC
many	TRBD1	TRBJ2-5	TRBV6-5	CASSYSGQGDQYF	TGTGCCAGCAGTTACTCGGGACAGGGGGACCAGTACTTC
NA	NA	TRBJ1-2	TRBV19	CASSGRVEGYTF	TGTGCCAGTAGTGGCAGGGTTGAAGGCTACACCTTC
NA	TRBD1	TRBJ1-1	TRBV10-3	CATLTGTMNTEAFF	TGTGCCACGTTGACAGGGACCATGAACACTGAAGCTTTCTTT
once	NA	TRBJ1-1	TRBV4-1	CASSQVGVSVGNTEAFF	TGCGCCAGCAGCCAAGTCGGGGTCTCAGTAGGGAACACTGAAGCTTTCTTT
NA	NA	TRBJ1-1	TRBV7-9	CASSGGARDPFEAFF	TGTGCCAGCAGCGGGGGGGCCAGGGACCCTTTTGAAGCTTTCTTT
NA	TRBD2	TRBJ2-1	TRBV10-3	CAISDPTSGGHNEQFF	TGTGCCATCAGTGACCCGACTAGCGGGGGGCACAATGAGCAGTTCTTC
NA	NA	TRBJ1-1	TRBV3-1/TRBV3-2	CASSHHERNTEAFF	TGTGCCAGCAGCCACCATGAGAGGAACACTGAAGCTTTCTTT
NA	TRBD1	TRBJ1-4	TRBV19	CASSIVQGARSEKLFF	TGTGCCAGTAGTATAGTACAGGGGGCGCGGAGTGAAAAACTGTTTTTT
NA	TRBD2	TRBJ2-1	TRBV30	CAWSGFGLQGGTSGRSPYNEQFF	TGTGCCTGGAGTGGATTTGGCCTCCAAGGGGGTACTAGCGGGAGGTCCCCCTACAATGAGCAGTTCTTC
NA	NA	TRBJ2-2	TRBV7-9	CASSLRQTVGELFF	TGTGCCAGCAGCCTCCGACAGACTGTCGGGGAGCTGTTTTTT
NA	TRBD1	TRBJ2-3	TRBV7-8	CASSLGAGGRDTQYF	TGTGCCAGCAGCTTAGGGGCAGGGGGACGGGATACGCAGTATTTT
NA	NA	TRBJ1-1	TRBV5-1	CASSFKAGTEAFF	TGCGCCAGCAGCTTCAAGGCGGGCACTGAAGCTTTCTTT
NA	TRBD1	TRBJ2-7	TRBV5-1	CASRTLGQVLGEQYF	TGCGCCAGCCGGACCTTGGGACAGGTCCTGGGGGAGCAGTACTTC
NA	NA	TRBJ1-4	TRBV27	CASSSGRIYQEKLFF	TGTGCCAGCAGTTCAGGGCGTATTTATCAAGAAAAACTGTTTTTT
NA	NA	TRBJ2-7	TRBV12-5	CASGGDVSYEQYF	TGTGCTAGTGGTGGAGACGTGAGCTACGAGCAGTACTTC
NA	TRBD1	TRBJ2-2	TRBV19	CASTPTGGTGELFF	TGTGCCAGTACCCCGACAGGGGGGACCGGGGAGCTGTTTTTT
NA	NA	TRBJ1-1	TRBV2	CASSEALRRANTEAFF	TGTGCCAGCAGTGAAGCGCTGCGGAGGGCGAACACTGAAGCTTTCTTT
NA	NA	TRBJ1-2	TRBV5-6	CASSLGPGVNYGYTF	TGTGCCAGCAGCTTGGGTCCAGGGGTTAACTATGGCTACACCTTC
NA	TRBD2	TRBJ2-1	TRBV6-2/TRBV6-3	CASSLIAGESSYNEQFF	TGTGCCAGCAGTTTAATAGCGGGAGAGAGCTCCTACAATGAGCAGTTCTTC
NA	TRBD1	TRBJ1-1	TRBV6-5	CASSYKQGLSEAFF	TGTGCCAGCAGTTACAAACAGGGGCTCTCTGAAGCTTTCTTT
NA	TRBD1	TRBJ1-4	TRBV11-2	CASSLDGTATNEKLFF	TGTGCCAGCAGCTTAGATGGGACAGCTACTAATGAAAAACTGTTTTTT
NA	NA	TRBJ1-2	TRBV2	CASSESRSTHGYTF	TGTGCCAGCAGTGAATCGAGGTCGACCCATGGCTACACCTTC
NA	NA	TRBJ2-1	TRBV27	CASRLTSGEQFF	TGTGCCAGCAGACTTACCTCGGGTGAGCAGTTCTTC
NA	NA	TRBJ1-2	TRBV2	CASQEGSFTYGYTF	TGTGCCAGCCAGGAGGGCAGCTTTACATATGGCTACACCTTC
NA	NA	TRBJ2-6	TRBV5-4	CASSLDSSGANVLTF	TGTGCCAGCAGCTTGGACAGCTCTGGGGCCAACGTCCTGACTTTC
NA	NA	TRBJ2-3	TRBV7-2	CASSFSGRGRTDTQYF	TGTGCCAGCAGCTTCTCGGGCAGGGGGAGGACAGATACGCAGTATTTT
many	NA	TRBJ1-3	TRBV7-9	CASSLDARVSFRRDF	TGTGCCAGCAGCTTAGATGCCAGGGTGTCCTTCAGGAGGGATTTT
NA	TRBD1	TRBJ1-4	TRBV3-1/TRBV3-2	CASSHRGRGEKLFF	TGTGCCAGCAGCCACAGGGGGCGGGGTGAAAAACTGTTTTTT
once	NA	TRBJ2-3	TRBV15	CATSSPRRGSSTDTQYF	TGTGCCACCAGCTCCCCCCGCCGGGGGAGTAGCACAGATACGCAGTATTTT
NA	NA	TRBJ2-7	TRBV5-1	CASRPDFPRGEQYF	TGCGCCAGCAGACCGGACTTCCCCCGAGGCGAGCAGTACTTC
NA	NA	TRBJ2-2	TRBV6-1	CASSQARERNTGELFF	TGTGCCAGCAGTCAAGCTAGGGAGCGGAACACCGGGGAGCTGTTTTTT
few	NA	TRBJ2-5	TRBV7-9	CASSLSTQAFVQYF	TGTGCCAGCAGCTTATCGACTCAAGCTTTCGTGCAGTACTTC
once	TRBD1	TRBJ2-1	TRBV15	CATSRDRGSYNEQFF	TGTGCCACCAGCAGAGACAGGGGGAGTTACAATGAGCAGTTCTTC
NA	NA	TRBJ2-5	TRBV19	CASSITSTKETQYF	TGTGCCAGTAGTATCACTAGTACGAAAGAGACCCAGTACTTC
NA	NA	TRBJ2-1	TRBV9	CASSISSQGEQFF	TGTGCCAGCAGCATTAGTAGTCAGGGTGAGCAGTTCTTC
once	NA	TRBJ1-1	TRBV11-1	CASSTTGNTEAFF	TGTGCCAGCAGCACGACAGGGAACACTGAAGCTTTCTTT
NA	NA	TRBJ1-3	TRBV7-9	CASSLDAGSAGNTIYF	TGTGCCAGCAGCTTAGACGCGGGGTCAGCTGGAAACACCATATATTTT
NA	TRBD2	TRBJ2-3	TRBV5-1	CASSPGLAGGTQYF	TGCGCCAGCAGCCCTGGACTAGCGGGAGGGACGCAGTATTTT
NA	NA	TRBJ1-1	TRBV10-2	CASSDRGEAFF	TGCGCCAGCAGTGACCGGGGTGAAGCTTTCTTT
NA	NA	TRBJ2-1	TRBV4-1	CASSEGSGKNEQFF	TGCGCCAGCAGCGAGGGCTCCGGAAAAAATGAGCAGTTCTTC
NA	TRBD2	TRBJ2-2	TRBV7-6	CASSSGVAGGLTGELFF	TGTGCCAGCAGCTCGGGCGTGGCGGGAGGGCTGACCGGGGAGCTGTTTTTT
many	TRBD1	TRBJ1-4	TRBV19	CASSVTGTGVEKLFF	TGTGCCAGTAGTGTCACCGGGACAGGGGTTGAAAAACTGTTTTTT
NA	NA	TRBJ1-2	TRBV5-1	CASSLGSQGGYGYTF	TGCGCCAGCAGCTTGGGGTCACAGGGAGGGTATGGCTACACCTTC
NA	NA	TRBJ1-1	TRBV28	CASSLSLQEEEAFF	TGTGCCAGCAGTTTATCCCTCCAGGAGGAAGAAGCTTTCTTT
NA	TRBD1	TRBJ1-1	TRBV12-3/TRBV12-4	CASGQGQNTEAFF	TGTGCCAGCGGACAGGGGCAGAACACTGAAGCTTTCTTT
NA	NA	TRBJ2-7	TRBV7-6	CASSRSRVPKESYEQYF	TGTGCCAGCAGCCGGAGCCGAGTCCCAAAAGAATCGTACGAGCAGTACTTC
NA	TRBD1	TRBJ2-7	TRBV2	CASSSRTGSYEQYF	TGTGCCAGCAGCTCAAGGACAGGCAGCTACGAGCAGTACTTC
NA	TRBD1	TRBJ1-5	TRBV3-1/TRBV3-2	CASSRGTVYQPQHF	TGTGCCAGCAGCCGAGGGACAGTTTATCAGCCCCAGCATTTT
NA	TRBD1	TRBJ2-3	TRBV7-2	CASSFGQGTDTQYF	TGTGCCAGCAGCTTCGGACAGGGAACAGATACGCAGTATTTT
NA	NA	TRBJ1-3	TRBV5-1	CASSPSSGNTIYF	TGCGCCAGCAGTCCGTCCTCTGGAAACACCATATATTTT
NA	NA	TRBJ2-3	TRBV15	CATSRGGVSSTDTQYF	TGTGCCACCAGCAGAGGAGGAGTGTCTAGCACAGATACGCAGTATTTT
NA	NA	TRBJ1-4	TRBV6-5	CASSYFGEKLFF	TGTGCCAGCAGTTACTTCGGTGAAAAACTGTTTTTT